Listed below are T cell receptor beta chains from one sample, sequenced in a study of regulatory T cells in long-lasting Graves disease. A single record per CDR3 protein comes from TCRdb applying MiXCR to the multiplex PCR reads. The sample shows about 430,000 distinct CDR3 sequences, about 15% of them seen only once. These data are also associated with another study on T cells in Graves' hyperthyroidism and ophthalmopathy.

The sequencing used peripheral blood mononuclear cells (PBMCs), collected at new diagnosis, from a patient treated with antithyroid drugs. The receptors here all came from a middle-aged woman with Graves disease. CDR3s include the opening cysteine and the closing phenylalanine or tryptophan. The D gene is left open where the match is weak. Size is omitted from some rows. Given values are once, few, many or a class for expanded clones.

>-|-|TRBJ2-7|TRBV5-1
CASSSYGGGEQYF
TGTGCCAGCAGCTCGTATGGTGGAGGCGAGCAGTACTTC
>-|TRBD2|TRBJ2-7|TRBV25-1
CASRTSGVSYEQYF
TGTGCCAGCCGGACTAGCGGGGTCTCCTACGAGCAGTACTTC
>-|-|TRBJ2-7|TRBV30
CAWSSGVDHYEQYF
TGTGCCTGGAGCAGTGGGGTAGACCACTACGAGCAGTACTTC
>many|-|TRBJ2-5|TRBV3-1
CASSRSSAVETQYF
TGTGCCAGCAGTCGTTCCTCTGCTGTAGAGACCCAGTACTTC
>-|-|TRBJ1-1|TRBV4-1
CASSQVRGGTEAFF
TGCGCCAGCAGCCAAGTTAGAGGAGGCACTGAAGCTTTCTTT
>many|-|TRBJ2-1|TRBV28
CASSSPSAGGDNEQFF
TGTGCCAGCAGTTCGCCCTCAGCGGGCGGGGACAATGAGCAGTTCTTC
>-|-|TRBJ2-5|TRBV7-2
CASSLVSHQETQYF
TGTGCCAGCAGCTTAGTGTCCCATCAAGAGACCCAGTACTTC
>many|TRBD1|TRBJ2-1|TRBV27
CASSSWTGGEGTSYNEQFF
TGTGCCAGCAGTTCATGGACAGGGGGGGAGGGAACCTCCTACAATGAGCAGTTCTTC
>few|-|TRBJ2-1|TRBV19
CASSMGVSEQFF
TGTGCCAGTAGTATGGGGGTAAGTGAGCAGTTCTTC
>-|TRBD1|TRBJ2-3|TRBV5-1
CASSNADRGRGTDTQYF
TGCGCCAGCAGCAACGCGGACAGGGGCCGTGGGACAGATACGCAGTATTTT
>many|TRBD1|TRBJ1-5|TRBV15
CATSRGKGTGISLGNQPQHF
TGTGCCACCAGCAGGGGGAAAGGGACAGGGATATCACTAGGCAATCAGCCCCAGCATTTT
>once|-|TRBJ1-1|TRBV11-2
CASSLEYGVPEAFF
TGTGCCAGCAGCTTAGAGTACGGGGTACCTGAAGCTTTCTTT
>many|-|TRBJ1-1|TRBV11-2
CASSLTTGSSGEAFF
TGTGCCAGCAGCTTAACTACAGGGTCCTCCGGTGAAGCTTTCTTT
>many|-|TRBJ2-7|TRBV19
CASSTLPAREQYF
TGTGCCAGTAGTACACTCCCGGCGCGAGAGCAGTACTTC
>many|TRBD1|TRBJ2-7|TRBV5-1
CASRNRDSALYEQYF
TGCGCCAGCAGGAACCGGGACAGCGCCCTCTACGAGCAGTACTTC
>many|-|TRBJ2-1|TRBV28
CASSFKAGNSYNEQFF
TGTGCCAGCAGTTTCAAGGCGGGTAACTCCTACAATGAGCAGTTCTTC
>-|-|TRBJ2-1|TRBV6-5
CASSYSGTYSEQFF
TGTGCCAGCAGTTACAGTGGGACTTACAGTGAGCAGTTCTTC
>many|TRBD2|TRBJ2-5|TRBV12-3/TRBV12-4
CASSPTSGRYSETQYF
TGTGCCAGCAGCCCGACTAGCGGGAGGTATTCGGAGACCCAGTACTTC
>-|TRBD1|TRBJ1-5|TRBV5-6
CASSLTGEQPQHF
TGTGCCAGCAGCCTTACAGGGGAGCAGCCCCAGCATTTT
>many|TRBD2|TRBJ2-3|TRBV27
CASSLSRKSGRLTDTQYF
TGTGCCAGCAGTTTATCCCGCAAGAGCGGGAGACTTACAGATACGCAGTATTTT
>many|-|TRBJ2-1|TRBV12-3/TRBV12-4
CASSLGVNYNEQFF
TGTGCCAGCAGTTTAGGGGTAAATTACAATGAGCAGTTCTTC